The 2 T cell receptor beta chains in this list originate from one sample, sequenced in a study of blood T cells in healthy people across ages. A second roughly 7 to 11 cycle PCR used barcoded and J-beta primers. TCRdb re-called the 5' RACE reads through MiXCR, storing one row per CDR3 protein. The table has hundreds of thousands of distinct CDR3 sequences, 20% to 30% seen once. These data also featured in a second study, about T cells of mothers and their children.

The sample consisted of blood. The receptors here all came from a boy under 18 in good health.

The genes are TRBV25-1 and TRBJ2-5; D gene uncertain. The DNA end is more similar to TRBJ2-7, so the J call may be wrong. Germline V gene data show CDR1 as MGHDK and CDR2 as SYGVNS. The CDR3 is 14 residues long. The CDR3 DNA is TGTGCCAGCAGTGAATATTACGGTTCGGCCGAGCAGTACTTC. Residues: CASSEYYGSAEQYF.

To note about this clonotype: The junction departs from germline at one end; a sequencing error may be responsible. The CDR3 region has the DNA TGTGCCAGCAGTGATAACAGGGACCAAGAGACCCGGTACTTC. Translation: CASSDNRDQETRYF. The J gene is TRBJ2-5, the V gene TRBV25-1, with a tentative D call TRBD1 (6 bases). This CDR3 is 14 amino acids long. Germline CDR1 and CDR2: MGHDK and SYGVNS. Full variable domain (rest looked up from reference TRBV25-1 and TRBJ2-5): EADIYQTPRYLVIGTGKKITLECSQTMGHDKMYWYQQDPGMELHLIHYSYGVNSTEKGDLSSESTVSRIRTEHFPLTLESARPSHTSQYLCASSDNRDQETRYFGPGTRLLVL.